This T cell receptor (beta chain) came from a study of blood T cells in healthy people across ages. This clonotype was detected a few times. V shed 0 bases and J 1 base; nucleotides not matched to a gene: 5. CDR1 and CDR2 from the germline V gene are SNHLY and FYNNEI. The CDR3 consists of 16 residues. For the second PCR, which ran for about 6 to 11 cycles, a sample-barcoded 5' primer and a J-beta primer mix were used. TCRdb analysed the 5' RACE reads with MiXCR anew, one entry per CDR3 protein. The table includes about 1.8 million distinct CDR3 sequences, around 50% detected once. This chain links TRBV2 with TRBJ2-7, with TRBD2 matching over 8 bases. The TCR sequence derives from a woman between 40 and 50 years old in good health. The specimen was blood. This CDR3 reads CASSEAASGLSYEQYF. The DNA of the CDR3 is TGTGCCAGCAGTGAAGCGGCTAGCGGGTTATCCTACGAGCAGTACTTC.